The sequence of this T cell receptor beta chain was determined in a study of T-cell reconstitution after alpha-beta-depleted transplantation in children. Regarding this clonotype: Antigen specificity is unknown.

Unique molecular identifiers were built into the TCRbeta library. One entry per CDR3 protein, called by TCRdb with MiXCR from the PCR reads. The table lists about 300,000 distinct CDR3 sequences, less than 9.5% of them singletons. Trimming stripped 0 bases from V and 2 bases from J, with 10 bases between. Germline V gene data show CDR1 as SQVTM and CDR2 as ANQGSEA. The CDR3 contains 14 residues. Overall study results and limits: The high TCRbeta diversity at day 60 in some patients came from surviving recipient T cells and thymic progenitors. Newly generated T cells supplied most T-cell counts and diversity one year post-transplant. Approximately two months post-transplant, alpha-beta T cells reportedly originated from several hundred expanded graft clones.

This chain connects TRBV29-1 to TRBJ2-5; D remains unclear. The sequence was obtained from a female patient aged 2 to 10 who had a stem cell transplant for Fanconi anemia, so the T cells may come from the graft donor. The sequencing used peripheral blood, collected 360 days after TCRalphabeta/CD19-depleted stem cell transplant. CDR3 DNA: TGCAGCGTTGAAGACCCCGAAATTCAAGAGACCCAGTACTTC. Amino acids: CSVEDPEIQETQYF.